This section outlines one TCR beta chain sequence together with its context. Its antigen is undetermined. A template switching step contributed a universal primer site, while unique molecular identifiers were present in the cDNA. MiXCR, run by TCRdb on the 5' RACE reads, gives a single entry per CDR3 protein. The sample carries about 240,000 distinct CDR3 sequences, roughly a tenth recorded once. The data are from a study of identical twins. Germline values: CDR1 DFQATT, CDR2 SNEGSKA (reference sequence). The CDR3 spans 16 residues. Trimming shortened V by 3 bases and J by 10 bases, and 26 bases separated the two germline ends. General study results and limits: The models gave estimates that fell short of the out-of-frame TCR alpha sharing seen in monozygotic twins. Researchers reported weaker excess twin sharing in beta out-of-frame sequences. For cord blood, abundant beta clonotypes had fewer insertions, unlike memory repertoires, which showed none.

The sample was memory T cells sorted from blood. This rearrangement joins TRBV20-1 to TRBJ2-3; tentatively, D is TRBD2 (6 bases). The receptor's source is a man aged 45-60 years in good health. In DNA, the CDR3 is TGCAGTGCTAGTATTGGGGCAGGGAGGAGAGTAGGGGCGCAGTATTTT. Its translation is CSASIGAGRRVGAQYF.